The TCR beta chain under discussion was sequenced for a study of T-cell reconstitution after alpha-beta-depleted transplantation in children. Preparation of the TCRbeta library was carried out with unique molecular identifiers. TCRdb recomputed calls from the PCR reads with MiXCR, one row per CDR3 protein. The repertoire consists of 490,000 or so distinct CDR3 sequences, with about an eighth occurring once and the leading ten covering under 7%. Germline V gene lookup returns CDR1 SQVTM and CDR2 ANQGSEA. The CDR3 contains 15 residues. V gave up 5 bases and J gave up 7 bases, with 23 bases separating them.

This clonotype was obtained from a human donor who donated a stem cell graft to a child with combined immunodeficiency. The chain carries TRBV29-1 and TRBJ2-5; weak D call: TRBD2 (5 bases). The material sequenced was PBMCs from the stem cell graft donor, taken from the stem cell graft. CDR3 residues: CSVSGRTLPGGTQYF. The CDR3 DNA reads TGCAGCGTTTCTGGCAGGACTCTCCCCGGAGGGACCCAGTACTTC.